One sample yielded the 18 T cell receptor beta chains listed below, sequenced in a study of regulatory T cells in long-lasting Graves disease (dated by TCRdb to the early 2020s). The library was generated by multiplex PCR. The instrument given in TCRdb is Illumina HiSeq 4000. iRepertoire HTBI primers and Arm-PCR amplification of CDR3 regions were used to construct TCR beta libraries. TCRdb trimmed the raw reads at Q25, called clones with MiXCR and kept productive beta chains. Every distinct CDR3 protein forms one entry, paired with its most common genes and DNA. This sample lists a few hundred thousand distinct CDR3 sequences; 15% to 20% were detected once. Together, the top ten hold 20% to 25% of the sample. Reading the label with the study, this specimen's time point is: newly diagnosed GD, antithyroid drugs for less than 3 months. RNA was extracted from PBMCs in TRIzol for both TCR sequencing and RNA sequencing.

This sample also belongs to another study, concerning T cells in Graves' hyperthyroidism and ophthalmopathy.

This material consisted of peripheral blood mononuclear cells (PBMCs), taken at new diagnosis, from a patient treated with antithyroid drugs. These receptor sequences come from a woman in her late teens or twenties with Graves disease. Donor details come from another sample of the same person, matched by shared clones.

This clonotype has a count of ten or more. The rearrangement links TRBV4-2 to TRBJ2-7; perhaps TRBD1 as D (6 bases). The CDR3 has 15 residues. Germline CDR1 is LGHNA and CDR2 is YNFKEQ. The V end lost 4 bases, the J end lost 5 bases, and 18 bases lay between the germline ends. The CDR3 DNA sequence: TGTGCCAGCAGCCCAAATCAACCCAGGGGCGACGAGCAGTACTTC. Protein sequence: CASSPNQPRGDEQYF.

In its sample, this clonotype was seen many times. This chain connects TRBV12-3 or TRBV12-4 to TRBJ1-2; 7 bases map to TRBD1. This CDR3 has 13 residues. Trimming removed 6 bases from V and 8 bases from J; junction bases left unmatched: 9. The CDR3 nucleotides are TGTGCCAGCAGCCCGGGACAGTCAGGGGGCTACACCTTC. This translates into CASSPGQSGGYTF.

This clonotype was observed many times. The J gene is TRBJ2-7, the V gene TRBV2; 9 positions agree with TRBD1. The ends lost 6 bases at V and 1 base at J; junction bases unmatched: 7. CDR3 size: 15 residues. The germline V gene has CDR1 SNHLY and CDR2 FYNNEI. The CDR3 protein is CASSRGQGHSYEQYF. CDR3 sequence (DNA): TGTGCCAGCAGCCGGGGACAGGGTCATTCCTACGAGCAGTACTTC. Full variable domain (outside the CDR3, taken from reference TRBV2 and TRBJ2-7): EPEVTQTPSHQVTQMGQEVILRCVPISNHLYFYWYRQILGQKVEFLVSFYNNEISEKSEIFDDQFSVERPDGSNFTLKIRSTKLEDSAMYFCASSRGQGHSYEQYFGPGTRLTVT.

The rearrangement joins TRBV24-1 to TRBJ2-3, with 7 bases identical to TRBD1. V shed 4 bases and J 3 bases; nucleotides not matched to a gene: 9. This CDR3 is built from 16 residues. The germline V gene has CDR1 KGHDR and CDR2 SFDVKD. The CDR3, as DNA: TGTGCCACCAGTGAGGTTAAGGGGGCGCTTACAGATACGCAGTATTTT. Protein product: CATSEVKGALTDTQYF.

This CDR3 reads CSASILTGSNSPLHF. The CDR3 DNA reads as TGCAGTGCTAGCATATTGACAGGGTCTAATTCACCCCTCCACTTT. The chain links TRBV20-1 to TRBJ1-6, with 7 bases identical to TRBD1. The CDR3 is made up of 15 amino acids. CDR1 is DFQATT and CDR2 is SNEGSKA in the germline V gene (reference sequence). The V gene end was trimmed by 3 bases and the J gene end by 6 bases; junction bases not matched to a gene: 8.

This clonotype was seen more than once but under ten times. The chain has TRBV6-2 or TRBV6-3 and TRBJ1-5; D is unresolved. The CDR3 is made up of 14 amino acids. The germline V gene encodes CDR1 MNHEY and CDR2 SVGEGT. Deletions cut 5 bases from V and 5 bases from J, with 13 bases between. CDR3 residues: CASSDRHSHQPQHF. CDR3 DNA sequence: TGTGCCAGCAGTGATCGACATTCCCATCAGCCCCAGCATTTT.

This clonotype was recorded at least ten times. This sequence joins TRBV12-3 or TRBV12-4 and TRBJ2-7, with 7 nucleotides matching TRBD1. This CDR3 contains 14 residues. V was pared by 6 bases and J by 2 bases, with 7 bases of the junction left unmatched. CDR3 in amino acids: CASSRDSQTYEQYF. CDR3 nucleotide sequence: TGTGCCAGCAGCCGGGACAGCCAAACCTACGAGCAGTACTTC.

This clonotype was detected many times. The chain carries TRBV20-1 and TRBJ2-1; 8 positions agree with TRBD2. The CDR3 consists of 15 residues. Germline V gene lookup returns CDR1 DFQATT and CDR2 SNEGSKA (reference sequence). V lost 3 bases, J lost 1 base, and 5 bases stayed unmatched. The CDR3: CSARELAESYNEQFF. For the CDR3, the DNA is TGCAGTGCTAGGGAACTAGCGGAGTCCTACAATGAGCAGTTCTTC.

This clonotype has just a few counts. A junction end diverges from the germline sequence, so it may reflect a read error. The gene calls are TRBV7-7 and TRBJ2-1; 11 bases line up with TRBD1. In germline, CDR1 is SSHAT, CDR2 FNYEAQ (reference sequence). This CDR3 has 15 residues. The CDR3 loop is CASSIGQGAKFEQFF. The DNA for the CDR3 is TGTGCTAGCAGCATAGGACAGGGGGCTAAGTTTGAGCAGTTCTTC. Full variable domain (outside the CDR3, taken from reference TRBV7-7 and TRBJ2-1): GAGVSQSPRYKVTKRGQDVTLRCDPISSHATLYWYQQALGQGPEFLTYFNYEAQPDKSGLPSDRFSAERPEGSISTLTIQRTEQRDSAMYRCASSIGQGAKFEQFFGPGTRLTVL.

In the case of this clonotype: A much larger clone differs by one base, so this may be a read error. The chain employs TRBV6-5 and TRBJ2-7; 12 bases fit TRBD2. CDR3 length equals 16 residues. Germline V gene lookup returns CDR1 MNHEY and CDR2 SVGAGI. Germline trimming cut 2 bases from V and 3 bases from J; bases unmatched to any gene: 5. This CDR3 is CASSYPRTSGVYEQYF. For the CDR3, the DNA is TGTGCCAGCAGTTACCCCAGGACTAGCGGGGTCTACGAGCAGTACTTC.

Ten or more counts support this clonotype. This chain uses TRBV28 with TRBJ1-4, with 9 bases aligning to TRBD1. Germline lookup yields CDR1 MDHEN and CDR2 SYDVKM. CDR3 length equals 14 residues. With 6 bases clipped from V and 7 bases from J, the junction kept 6 bases outside the gene matches. CDR3 in amino acids: CASRGTGLFEKLFF. DNA for the CDR3: TGTGCCAGCAGAGGGACAGGGCTTTTTGAAAAACTGTTTTTT.

Comments on this clonotype: This may arise from a read error, as a much more abundant clone is one base away. This sequence joins TRBV12-3 or TRBV12-4 and TRBJ2-7, with 7 bases matching TRBD2. The CDR3 consists of 11 residues. The J segment lost 10 bases and the V segment lost 6 bases, leaving 6 bases of the junction unmatched. CDR3 in amino acids: CASSLGDYQYF. The CDR3 region has the DNA TGTGCCAGCAGCCTGGGGGACTACCAGTACTTC.

This clonotype was detected many times. The rearrangement links TRBV5-1 to TRBJ2-5, with D possibly TRBD2 on 6 matching bases. The V and J ends lost 4 bases and 4 bases respectively, with 14 bases between them. This CDR3 has 14 amino acids. Germline V gene sequence: CDR1 SGHRS, CDR2 YFSETQ. The CDR3 DNA reads as TGCGCCAGCAGCGGCGGGACGCCGAGAGAGACCCAGTACTTC. Amino acid sequence: CASSGGTPRETQYF.

On this clonotype: One base away lies a much larger clone, so this may be a sequencing read error. The V and J genes are TRBV11-2 and TRBJ2-3; D is uncertain. This CDR3 has 12 amino acids. From germline, CDR1 is SGHAT and CDR2 FQNNGV. The CDR3 here is CASSLRRETLYF. CDR3 DNA sequence: TGTGCCAGCAGCTTAAGACGCGAGACCCTGTACTTC.

This clonotype was recorded at least ten times. The rearrangement joins TRBV11-3 to TRBJ2-7; the D call may be TRBD1 or TRBD2 (6 bases each). CDR1 is SGHNT, CDR2 YENEEA, per germline. V was cut by 7 bases and J by 2 bases, with 18 bases left in between. CDR3 length equals 15 residues. The CDR3 DNA sequence: TGTGCCAGCAACAAGACAGGAGGGACCCCCTACGAGCAGTACTTC. This sequence encodes CASNKTGGTPYEQYF. The whole variable domain, remainder taken from reference TRBV11-3 and TRBJ2-7, is EAGVVQSPRYKIIEKKQPVAFWCNPISGHNTLYWYLQNLGQGPELLIRYENEEAVDDSQLPKDRFSAERLKGVDSTLKIQPAELGDSAVYLCASNKTGGTPYEQYFGPGTRLTVT.

This clonotype was counted ten times or more. The chain employs TRBV30 and TRBJ1-4, with unresolved D. V dropped 5 bases and J dropped 4 bases, with 5 bases sitting between them. Germline V gene data show CDR1 as GTSNPN and CDR2 as SVGIG (reference sequence). The CDR3 has 11 residues. The CDR3 spells CAWGYNEKLFF. The CDR3 bases are TGTGCCTGGGGTTATAATGAAAAACTGTTTTTT.

V is TRBV5-8 and J is TRBJ2-7; the match to TRBD2 covers 12 bases. The CDR3 loop spans 18 amino acids. The V and J ends lost 3 bases and 0 bases, in that order; junction bases with no gene match: 10. CDR1 and CDR2 from the germline V gene are SGHTS and YDEGEE. This CDR3 is CASSSIGLAGPFSYEQYF. Written as DNA, the CDR3 is TGTGCCAGCAGCTCGATAGGACTAGCGGGACCATTCTCCTACGAGCAGTACTTC.

The count of this clonotype is one. The chain employs TRBV12-3 or TRBV12-4 and TRBJ1-2; D is unresolved. Trimming stripped 10 bases from V and 3 bases from J, with 15 bases between. This CDR3 region has 13 residues. The CDR3: CAIDRASDYGYTF. CDR3 DNA sequence: TGTGCCATAGATAGAGCCTCAGACTATGGCTACACCTTC.